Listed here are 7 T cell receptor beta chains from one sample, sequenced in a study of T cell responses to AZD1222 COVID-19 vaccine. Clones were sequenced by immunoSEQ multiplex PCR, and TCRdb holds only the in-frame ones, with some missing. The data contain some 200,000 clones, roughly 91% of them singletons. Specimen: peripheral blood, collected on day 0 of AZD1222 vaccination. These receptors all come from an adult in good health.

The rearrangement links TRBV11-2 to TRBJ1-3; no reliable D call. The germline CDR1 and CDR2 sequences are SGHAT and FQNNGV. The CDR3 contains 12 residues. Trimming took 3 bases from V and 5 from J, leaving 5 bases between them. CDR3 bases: TGTGCCAGCAGCTTGCTAAGAAACACCATATATTTT. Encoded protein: CASSLLRNTIYF.

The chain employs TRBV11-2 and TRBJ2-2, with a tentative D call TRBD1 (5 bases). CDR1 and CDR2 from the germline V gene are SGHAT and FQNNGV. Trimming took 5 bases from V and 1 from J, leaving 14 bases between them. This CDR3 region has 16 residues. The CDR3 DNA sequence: TGTGCCAGCAGCGAAAGGCGGACACGGAACACCGGGGAGCTGTTTTTT. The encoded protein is CASSERRTRNTGELFF.

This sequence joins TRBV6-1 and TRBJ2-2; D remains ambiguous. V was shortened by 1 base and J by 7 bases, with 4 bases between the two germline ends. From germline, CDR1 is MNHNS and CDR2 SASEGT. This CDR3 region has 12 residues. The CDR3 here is CASSEVGGELFF. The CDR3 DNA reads TGTGCCAGCAGTGAAGTGGGCGGGGAGCTGTTTTTT.

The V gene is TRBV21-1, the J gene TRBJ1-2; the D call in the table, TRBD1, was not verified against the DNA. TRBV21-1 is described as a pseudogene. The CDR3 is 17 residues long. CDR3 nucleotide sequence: TGTGCCAGCAGCACCGCTTACAGGGGGCTTGGAGACTATGGCTACACCTTC. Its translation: CASSTAYRGLGDYGYTF.

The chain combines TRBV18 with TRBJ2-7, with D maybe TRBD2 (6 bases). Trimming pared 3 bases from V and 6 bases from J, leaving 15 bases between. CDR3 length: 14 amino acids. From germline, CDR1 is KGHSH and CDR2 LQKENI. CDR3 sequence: CASSPGGSTFEQYF. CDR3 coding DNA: TGTGCCAGCTCACCTGGGGGGAGCACGTTCGAGCAGTACTTC.

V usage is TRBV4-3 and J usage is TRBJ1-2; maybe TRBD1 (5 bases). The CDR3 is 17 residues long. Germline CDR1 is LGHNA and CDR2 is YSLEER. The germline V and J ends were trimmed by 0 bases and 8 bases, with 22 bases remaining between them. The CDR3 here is CASSQDRGELSSMGYTF. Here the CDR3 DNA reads TGCGCCAGCAGCCAAGATCGGGGGGAATTGAGCAGTATGGGCTACACCTTC.

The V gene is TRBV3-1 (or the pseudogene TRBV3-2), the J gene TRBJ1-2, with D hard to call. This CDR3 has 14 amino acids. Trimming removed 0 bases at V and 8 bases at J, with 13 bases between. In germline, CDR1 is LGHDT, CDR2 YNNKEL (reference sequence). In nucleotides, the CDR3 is TGTGCCAGCAGCCAAGATATAGGCCAAATGGGCTACACCTTC. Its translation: CASSQDIGQMGYTF.